Here is one T cell receptor beta chain with its context. This entry is derived from a study of blood T cell repertoires in COVID-19. Some clones are missing from TCRdb's copy, which holds only in-frame ones; the method was immunoSEQ multiplex PCR. Altogether 60,000 to 75,000 clones are present, approximately 89% being singletons, with the ten largest covering 13%. In germline, CDR1 is SGHVS, CDR2 FQNEAQ. The CDR3 consists of 13 residues. V was clipped by 5 bases and J by 4 bases, with 10 bases between them. This sequence joins TRBV7-8 and TRBJ2-3; maybe TRBD1 (6 bases). Material: peripheral blood. The source is a woman aged 55 to 70 with acute or convalescent COVID-19. The CDR3 protein is CASSVRGPDTQYF. CDR3 DNA sequence: TGTGCCAGCAGCGTCAGGGGACCAGATACGCAGTATTTT.